This T cell receptor (beta chain) was captured by sequencing in a study of regulatory T cells in long-lasting Graves disease. General study results and limits: TCR diversity was lower in persistent Graves' patients than in newly diagnosed ones.

The time point: newly diagnosed GD, antithyroid drugs for less than 3 months. PBMCs were the source of the RNA used for TCR sequencing. Arm-PCR of CDR3 regions and iRepertoire HTBI primers were the basis on which TCR beta libraries were built. MiXCR, applied by TCRdb to the multiplex PCR reads, yields one record per CDR3 protein. The sample gives 350,000 to 550,000 distinct CDR3 sequences, 11% to 15% of which show up once; approximately 19% is in the top ten. V dropped 0 bases and J dropped 4; count of bases not matched to a gene: 8. CDR3 length equals 17 residues. Germline CDR1 LGHNA, CDR2 YNFKEQ. With regard to this clonotype: Its cognate antigen is unknown.

The sample also formed part of further work on T cells in Graves' hyperthyroidism and ophthalmopathy.

The V call is TRBV4-2, the J call TRBJ2-1; 8 bases align to TRBD2. This receptor was identified in a woman aged 45-65 years with Graves disease. This specimen consisted of peripheral blood mononuclear cells (PBMCs), obtained at new diagnosis, from a patient treated with antithyroid drugs. The CDR3 spells CASSQEKNSGAYNEQFF. The DNA of the CDR3 is TGTGCCAGCAGCCAAGAGAAGAATAGCGGGGCGTACAATGAGCAGTTCTTC.